The next 13 T cell receptor beta chains were all read from a single sample in a study of blood T cells in healthy people across ages. With a J-beta primer mix and a sample-barcoded 5' primer, a second PCR ran 7 to 11 cycles. TCRdb independently ran MiXCR on the 5' RACE reads; one entry per CDR3 protein. The data hold 2 million or so distinct CDR3 sequences, with around 48% observed a single time. The sequencing input was blood. The receptor source for this set is a woman between 35 and 50 years old in good health.

This clonotype was seen a few times. V and J are TRBV20-1 and TRBJ2-5, with D possibly matching TRBD2 (5 bases). The CDR3 has 14 residues. The germline V and J ends were trimmed by 3 bases and 2 bases, with 13 bases remaining between them. Germline assignment: CDR1 DFQATT and CDR2 SNEGSKA (reference sequence). The CDR3 DNA reads TGCAGTGCTAGGACGGGGTTCGGGCAAGAGACCCAGTACTTC. Translating it yields CSARTGFGQETQYF.

This chain uses TRBV28 with TRBJ1-1; possibly TRBD1 for D (6 bases). The CDR3 is 14 amino acids. Germline CDR1 MDHEN, CDR2 SYDVKM. The ends were cut back, 7 bases at V and 1 base at J, with 13 bases in the middle. The CDR3, as DNA: TGTGCCAGCAACTTAGGAGGGGGGAACACTGAAGCTTTCTTT. Amino acids: CASNLGGGNTEAFF.

Comment on this clonotype: One junction end disagrees with the germline gene, perhaps due to a read error. The V gene is TRBV7-9, the J gene TRBJ2-2, with D perhaps matching TRBD1 (5 bases). The germline gives CDR1 SEHNR, CDR2 FQNEAQ (reference sequence). This CDR3 spans 14 amino acids. CDR3 amino acids: CACRFHRGTGELFF. The DNA for the CDR3 is TGTGCCTGCAGGTTCCATAGGGGAACCGGGGAGCTGTTTTTT.

The V gene is TRBV6-6, the J gene TRBJ2-1; 10 bases are a match to TRBD2. This CDR3 comprises 15 residues. Germline V gene data show CDR1 as MNHNY and CDR2 as SVGAGI (reference sequence). Losses at the gene ends were 7 bases for V and 2 bases for J; bases not matched to a gene: 5. The DNA for the CDR3 is TGTGCCAGCAAGTCAGCGGGGGGGCCCTACAATGAGCAGTTCTTC. It translates to CASKSAGGPYNEQFF.

The gene calls are TRBV27 and TRBJ2-5; 13 nucleotides line up with TRBD2. The CDR3 length is 16 residues. The trim removed 5 bases at V and 4 bases at J, leaving 7 bases unmatched. CDR1 and CDR2 (germline): MNHEY, SMNVEV (reference sequence). The CDR3 protein is CASSLTSGGPGETQYF. The CDR3 nucleotides read TGTGCCAGCAGTCTGACTAGCGGGGGGCCAGGAGAGACCCAGTACTTC.

The CDR3 sequence: CASSLPSGTGSKNIQYF. The CDR3 DNA reads TGTGCCAGTAGTCTGCCCTCCGGGACAGGGTCCAAAAACATTCAGTACTTC. The rearrangement uses TRBV19 and TRBJ2-4, with TRBD1 matching 9 bases. The CDR3 has 17 residues. Trimming at V came to 5 bases and at J to 2 bases, leaving 10 bases not matched to a gene. Germline V gives CDR1 LNHDA, CDR2 SQIVND (reference sequence).

The chain uses TRBV27 and TRBJ2-7, with D possibly called TRBD1 or TRBD2 (5 bases each). CDR3 length equals 17 residues. CDR1 and CDR2 from the germline V gene are MNHEY and SMNVEV (reference sequence). V shed 4 bases and J shed 2 bases, with 21 bases lying between them. CDR3 amino acids: CASSSRPVGQGPYEQYF. As DNA, the CDR3 is TGTGCCAGCAGTTCACGCCCAGTCGGGCAGGGACCCTACGAGCAGTACTTC.

V is TRBV20-1 and J is TRBJ1-2; D might be TRBD1 (6 bases). The CDR3 totals 14 residues. Germline values: CDR1 DFQATT, CDR2 SNEGSKA (reference sequence). The V and J ends lost 2 bases and 4 bases respectively, with 14 bases between them. The CDR3 nucleotides are TGCAGTGCTAGAAGGACAGATCCCCGCTATGGCTACACCTTC. It encodes CSARRTDPRYGYTF.

The chain joins TRBV25-1 to TRBJ2-3; D is tentatively TRBD1 or TRBD2 (5 bases each). This CDR3 contains 14 residues. Trimming shortened V by 9 bases and J by 2 bases, and 15 bases separated the two germline ends. CDR1 and CDR2 from the germline V gene are MGHDK and SYGVNS. Here the CDR3 reads CASRDGAVTDTQYF. The CDR3 DNA is TGTGCCAGTCGGGACGGGGCAGTCACAGATACGCAGTATTTT.

This clonotype was found a few times. V is TRBV6-6 and J is TRBJ1-1, with D uncertain. V was cut by 2 bases and J by 0 bases, with 7 bases left in between. CDR3 size: 14 residues. Looked up from germline, CDR1 is MNHNY and CDR2 is SVGAGI (reference sequence). CDR3 coding DNA: TGTGCCAGCAGTTACGATAAGATGAACACTGAAGCTTTCTTT. This gives the protein CASSYDKMNTEAFF.

The CDR3 here is CASSYVQDQPQHF. CDR3 nucleotide sequence: TGTGCCAGCAGTTACGTCCAGGACCAGCCCCAGCATTTT. The chain is built from TRBV6-6 and TRBJ1-5, with no clear D. CDR3 length equals 13 residues. V shed 2 bases and J shed 7 bases, with 9 bases lying between them. From germline, CDR1 is MNHNY and CDR2 SVGAGI (reference sequence).

In its sample, this clonotype was seen a few times. The V gene is TRBV6-5, the J gene TRBJ1-5; a weak D match, TRBD1 (6 bases). This CDR3 is 16 amino acids long. Germline V CDR1 and CDR2: MNHEY, SVGAGI. V lost 0 bases to trimming and J lost 1 base, with 10 bases between them. DNA of the CDR3: TGTGCCAGCAGTTACTCGAAACAGGGCAGCAATCAGCCCCAGCATTTT. Encoded protein: CASSYSKQGSNQPQHF.

This chain connects TRBV20-1 to TRBJ2-1, with D unclear. CDR1 is DFQATT and CDR2 is SNEGSKA in the germline V gene (reference sequence). The CDR3 covers 11 residues. V dropped 1 base and J dropped 12 bases, with 10 bases sitting between them. CDR3 sequence reads: CSARAQLVQFF. In nucleotides, the CDR3 is TGCAGTGCTAGAGCCCAGCTGGTGCAGTTCTTC.